The 3 T cell receptor beta chains given below trace back to one sample, sequenced in a study of blood T cells in healthy people across ages. Then a second PCR, running about 7 to 11 cycles, was carried out with a sample-barcoded 5' primer and a J-beta primer mix. MiXCR was run by TCRdb on the 5' RACE reads, yielding one entry per CDR3 protein. The repertoire has 1 million to 1.2 million distinct CDR3 sequences, around two fifths of them found once; the top ten carry about an eighth. The sample consisted of blood. These receptors came from a man between 18 and 35 years old in good health.

This clonotype was found a few times. V gene TRBV20-1 combines with J gene TRBJ1-2; D ambiguous. Trimming pared 6 bases from V and 8 bases from J, leaving 16 bases between. The CDR3 loop spans 12 amino acids. Germline CDR1 reads DFQATT; CDR2 reads SNEGSKA (reference sequence). Written as DNA, the CDR3 is TGCAGTGCCATCCTAACACCGCCGGGCTACACCTTC. This encodes CSAILTPPGYTF.

The CDR3 spells CSARDRSFSGNTIYF. CDR3 coding DNA: TGCAGTGCTAGAGATAGAAGTTTCTCTGGAAACACCATATATTTT. The J gene is TRBJ1-3, the V gene TRBV20-1, with unresolved D. This CDR3 comprises 15 residues. V lost 0 bases to trimming and J lost 0 bases, with 9 bases between them. The germline gives CDR1 DFQATT, CDR2 SNEGSKA (reference sequence).

V gene TRBV12-3 or TRBV12-4 combines with J gene TRBJ1-2; D is undetermined. Trimming pared 7 bases from V and 7 bases from J, leaving 13 bases between. There are 12 residues in the CDR3. The CDR3 here is CASTSTGRGYTF. The CDR3 region has the DNA TGTGCCAGCACCTCGACCGGACGTGGCTACACCTTC.